This TCR beta chain was observed in a study of cytomegalovirus exposure and HLA in healthy donors. Turning to the study itself: Within an early data release were about 85 million unique TCRs drawn from HLA-typed donors.

Between the trimmed V and J ends, which lost 0 bases and 7 bases, there was a span of 12 bases. The CDR3 runs to 13 residues. CDR1 is GTSNPN, CDR2 SVGIG, per germline (reference sequence). The PCR employed 60 Vbeta primers together with 13 Jbeta primers. TCRdb's table, derived via immunoSEQ multiplex PCR, lists solely in-frame clones and lacks some. The table records 150,000 to 200,000 clones, approximately 80% of them present only once. This TCR came from a middle-aged woman in good health and CMV-seronegative. The V and J genes are TRBV30 and TRBJ1-2, with a weak D call TRBD1 (6 bases). Sequences were obtained from PBMCs. In DNA, the CDR3 is TGTGCCTGGAGTGTAGTGGGGGCAGGTGGCTACACCTTC. It translates to CAWSVVGAGGYTF.